This TCR beta chain was retrieved from a study of T cells in Graves' hyperthyroidism and ophthalmopathy. Germline V gene data show CDR1 as ENHRY and CDR2 as SYGVKD. Trimming took 10 bases from V and 7 from J; bases not matched to a gene: 10. The CDR3 is 15 residues long. Researchers amplified the TCR beta CDR3 regions from RNA transcripts. A set of HTBI primers served as the primers for a first-round RT-PCR of the TCR CDR3. Each CDR3 protein is one row after TCRdb ran MiXCR on the multiplex PCR reads. This table holds roughly 500,000 distinct CDR3 sequences, approximately 24% found once. Comment on this clonotype: Its matching antigen is unknown.

Overall study results and limits: From stable hyperthyroidism, ophthalmopathy was set apart by a 13 V-J model.

The receptor was derived from a woman in her twenties or thirties with Graves' ophthalmopathy. The chain couples TRBV10-3 to TRBJ2-1, with TRBD2 matching over 13 bases. Sequencing was done on a sample of blood. CDR3 region: CASSRGLAGVNEQFF. CDR3 nucleotides: TGTGCCAGCAGCCGAGGACTAGCGGGGGTAAATGAGCAGTTCTTC.